This T cell receptor (beta chain) was captured by sequencing in a study of blood T cell repertoires in COVID-19. Study-wide background: Samples came from the United States, Italy and Spain, spanning acute and convalescent COVID-19. The analysed material was cDNA or gDNA that came from T cells, B-cell-depleted T cells, or PBMCs.

Original methodology: Counts of nucleated cells, estimated from reference gene primer amplification, were obtained. This table comes from immunoSEQ multiplex PCR, and its TCRdb copy is limited to in-frame clones, with some not included. That table gives V, J and clone size, and the DNA gave D and trimming. This sample has hundreds of thousands of clones; approximately 84% occur once, and the top ten carry about 3.3%. Living in under 30 US areas, the participants were between roughly 18 and 95 years of age. V lost 3 bases, J lost 5 bases, and 8 bases stayed unmatched. There are 16 residues in the CDR3. CDR1 is KGHSH, CDR2 LQKENI, per germline.

Sequenced: PBMCs or T cells enriched from blood (not recorded which). The receptor was isolated from a woman between 35 and 50 years old with acute COVID-19. V is TRBV18 and J is TRBJ2-2, with 8 bases that match TRBD2. The CDR3 here is CASSPAAGVSTGELFF. For the CDR3, the DNA is TGTGCCAGCTCACCTGCAGCGGGGGTTTCAACCGGGGAGCTGTTTTTT.